This T cell receptor (beta chain) was captured in a study of CD8 T cells in ankylosing spondylitis. Germline CDR1 and CDR2: SGHDT and YYEEEE. The CDR3 sequence is 15 residues long. The ends were cut back, 0 bases at V and 5 bases at J, with 14 bases in the middle. The study, taken as a whole, reports: A motif in TCR beta, a set of eight highly homologous variants, appeared characteristic of ankylosing spondylitis blood. There was reportedly significant enrichment of clones that were disease-linked in matched ankylosing spondylitis synovial fluid. Before this, some motif variants had been reported in reactive arthritis synovial fluid and blood.

Scientists made TCR beta libraries using quantitative 5'-RACE with molecular barcodes. TCRdb used MiXCR to reprocess the 5' RACE reads, holding one entry per CDR3 protein. Among a few hundred thousand distinct CDR3 sequences listed, roughly 12% were seen once. This clonotype has more than one count but fewer than ten. Its target is not known. This TCR derives from a male donor with ankylosing spondylitis. Sequenced: blood, either unsorted or a sorted T cell fraction (not recorded which). The chain links TRBV5-6 to TRBJ1-1; D may be TRBD1 (5 bases). Here the CDR3 DNA reads TGTGCCAGCAGCTTGGGACTAGGGGTGGGAACTGAAGCTTTCTTT. Translation: CASSLGLGVGTEAFF.